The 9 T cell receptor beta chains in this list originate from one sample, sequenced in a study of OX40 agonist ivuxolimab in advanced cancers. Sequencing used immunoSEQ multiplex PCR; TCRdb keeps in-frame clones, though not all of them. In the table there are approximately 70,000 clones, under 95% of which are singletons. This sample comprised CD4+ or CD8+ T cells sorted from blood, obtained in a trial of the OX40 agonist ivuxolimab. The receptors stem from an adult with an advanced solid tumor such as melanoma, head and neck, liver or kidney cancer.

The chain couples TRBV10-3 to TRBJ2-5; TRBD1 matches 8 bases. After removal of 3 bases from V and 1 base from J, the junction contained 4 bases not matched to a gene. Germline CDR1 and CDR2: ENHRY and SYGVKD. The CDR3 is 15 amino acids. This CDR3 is CAISESTGAQETQYF. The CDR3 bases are TGTGCCATCAGTGAATCGACAGGGGCCCAAGAGACCCAGTACTTC.

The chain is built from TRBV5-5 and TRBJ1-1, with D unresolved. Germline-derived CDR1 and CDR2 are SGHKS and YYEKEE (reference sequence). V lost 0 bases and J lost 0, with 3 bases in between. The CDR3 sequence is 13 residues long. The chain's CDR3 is CASSLGMNTEAFF. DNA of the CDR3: TGTGCCAGCAGCTTGGGGATGAACACTGAAGCTTTCTTT.

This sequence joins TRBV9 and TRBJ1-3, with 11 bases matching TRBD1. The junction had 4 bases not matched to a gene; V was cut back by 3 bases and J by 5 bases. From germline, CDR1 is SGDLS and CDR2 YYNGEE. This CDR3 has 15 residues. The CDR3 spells CASSDGTGGRNTIYF. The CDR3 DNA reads TGTGCCAGCAGCGATGGGACAGGGGGTAGAAACACCATATATTTT.

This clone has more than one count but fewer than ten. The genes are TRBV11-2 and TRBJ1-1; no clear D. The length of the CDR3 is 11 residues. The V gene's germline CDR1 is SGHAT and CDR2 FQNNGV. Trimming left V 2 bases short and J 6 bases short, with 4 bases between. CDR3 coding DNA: TGTGCCAGCAGCTTATCCCCTGAAGCTTTCTTT. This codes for CASSLSPEAFF.

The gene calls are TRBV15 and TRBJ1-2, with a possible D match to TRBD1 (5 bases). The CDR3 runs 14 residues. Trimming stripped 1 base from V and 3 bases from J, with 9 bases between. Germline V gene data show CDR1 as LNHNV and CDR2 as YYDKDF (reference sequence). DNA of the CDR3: TGTGCCACCAGCAGAGTGGTGGGGGACTATGGCTACACCTTC. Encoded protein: CATSRVVGDYGYTF.

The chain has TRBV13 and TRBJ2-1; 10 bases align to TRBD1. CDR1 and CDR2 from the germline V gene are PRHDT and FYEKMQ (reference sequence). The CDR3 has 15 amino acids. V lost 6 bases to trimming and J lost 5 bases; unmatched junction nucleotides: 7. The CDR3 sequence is CASSLPGQGNNEQFF. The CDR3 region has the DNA TGTGCCAGCAGTCTCCCGGGACAGGGGAACAATGAGCAGTTCTTC. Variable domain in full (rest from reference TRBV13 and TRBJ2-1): AAGVIQSPRHLIKEKRETATLKCYPIPRHDTVYWYQQGPGQDPQFLISFYEKMQSDKGSIPDRFSAQQFSDYHSELNMSSLELGDSALYFCASSLPGQGNNEQFFGPGTRLTVL.

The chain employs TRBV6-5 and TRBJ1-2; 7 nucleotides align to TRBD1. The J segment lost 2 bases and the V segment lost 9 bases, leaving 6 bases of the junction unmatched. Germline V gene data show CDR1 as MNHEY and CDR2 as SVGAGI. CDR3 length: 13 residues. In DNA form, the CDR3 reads TGTGCCAGTGCTACAGGGGTAAACTATGGCTACACCTTC. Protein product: CASATGVNYGYTF.

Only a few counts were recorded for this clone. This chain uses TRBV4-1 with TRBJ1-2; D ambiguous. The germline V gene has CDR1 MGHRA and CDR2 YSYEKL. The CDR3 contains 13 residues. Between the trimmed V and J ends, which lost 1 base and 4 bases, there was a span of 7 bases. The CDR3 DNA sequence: TGCGCCAGCAGCCAAGTTTCACTCTATGGCTACACCTTC. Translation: CASSQVSLYGYTF.

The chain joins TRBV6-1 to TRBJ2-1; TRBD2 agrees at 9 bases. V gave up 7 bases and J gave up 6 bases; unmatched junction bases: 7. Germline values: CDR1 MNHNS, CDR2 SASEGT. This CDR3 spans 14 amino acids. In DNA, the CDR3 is TGTGCCAGCAACATTCTAGCGGGGCTCAATGAGCAGTTCTTC. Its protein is CASNILAGLNEQFF.